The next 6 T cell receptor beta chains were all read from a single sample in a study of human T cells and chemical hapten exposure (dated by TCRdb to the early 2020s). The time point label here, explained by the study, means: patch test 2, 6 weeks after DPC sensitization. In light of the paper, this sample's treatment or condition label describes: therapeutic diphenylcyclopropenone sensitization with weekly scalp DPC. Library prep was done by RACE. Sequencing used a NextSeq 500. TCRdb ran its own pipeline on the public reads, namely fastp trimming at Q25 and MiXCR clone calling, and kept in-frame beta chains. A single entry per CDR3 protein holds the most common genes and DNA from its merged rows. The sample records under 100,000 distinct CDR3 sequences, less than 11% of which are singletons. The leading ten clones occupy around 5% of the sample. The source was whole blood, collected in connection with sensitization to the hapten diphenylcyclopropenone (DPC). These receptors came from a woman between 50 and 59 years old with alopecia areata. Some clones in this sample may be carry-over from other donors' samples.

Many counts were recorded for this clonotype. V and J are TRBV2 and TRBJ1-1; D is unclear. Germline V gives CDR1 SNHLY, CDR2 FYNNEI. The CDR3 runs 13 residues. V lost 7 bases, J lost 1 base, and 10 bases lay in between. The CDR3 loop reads CASNYRANTEAFF. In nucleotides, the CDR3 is TGTGCCAGCAATTACCGTGCGAACACTGAAGCTTTCTTT. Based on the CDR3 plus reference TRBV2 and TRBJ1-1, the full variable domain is EPEVTQTPSHQVTQMGQEVILRCVPISNHLYFYWYRQILGQKVEFLVSFYNNEISEKSEIFDDQFSVERPDGSNFTLKIRSTKLEDSAMYFCASNYRANTEAFFGQGTRLTVV.

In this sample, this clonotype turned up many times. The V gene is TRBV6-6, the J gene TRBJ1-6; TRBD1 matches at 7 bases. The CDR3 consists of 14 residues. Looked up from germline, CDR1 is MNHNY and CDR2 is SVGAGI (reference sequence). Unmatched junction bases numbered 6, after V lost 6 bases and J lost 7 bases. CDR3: CASRFPGQNSPLHF. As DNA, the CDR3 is TGTGCCAGCAGGTTTCCGGGACAGAATTCACCCCTCCACTTT.

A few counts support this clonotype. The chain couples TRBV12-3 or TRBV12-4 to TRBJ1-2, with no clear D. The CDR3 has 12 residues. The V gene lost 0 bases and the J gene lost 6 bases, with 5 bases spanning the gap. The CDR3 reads CASSLAGNGYTF. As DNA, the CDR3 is TGTGCCAGCAGTTTAGCCGGGAATGGCTACACCTTC.

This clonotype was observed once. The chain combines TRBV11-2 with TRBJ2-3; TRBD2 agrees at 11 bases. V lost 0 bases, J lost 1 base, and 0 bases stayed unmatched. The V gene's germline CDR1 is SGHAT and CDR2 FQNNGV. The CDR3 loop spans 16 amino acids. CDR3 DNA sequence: TGTGCCAGCAGCTTAGAGGGACTAGCGGGCACAGATACGCAGTATTTT. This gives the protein CASSLEGLAGTDTQYF.

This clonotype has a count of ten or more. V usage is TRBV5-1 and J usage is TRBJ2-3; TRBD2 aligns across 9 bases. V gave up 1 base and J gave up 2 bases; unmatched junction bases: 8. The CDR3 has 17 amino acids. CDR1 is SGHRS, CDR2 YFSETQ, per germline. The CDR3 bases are TGCGCCAGCAGCTTGTCGGCGGGAGGGCCCGACACAGATACGCAGTATTTT. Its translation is CASSLSAGGPDTDTQYF.

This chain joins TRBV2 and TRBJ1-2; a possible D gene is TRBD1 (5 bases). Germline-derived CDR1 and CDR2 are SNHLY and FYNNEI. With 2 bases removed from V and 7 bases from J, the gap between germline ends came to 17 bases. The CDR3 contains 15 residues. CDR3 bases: TGTGCCAGCAGTGAAATCAGGGACTTGAGTAGTGGCTACACCTTC. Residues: CASSEIRDLSSGYTF.